This T cell receptor beta chain appears in the sequencing data of a study of human T cells and chemical hapten exposure. Study-level results: Clustering by CDR3 similarity yielded significantly more large clusters from expanded TCRs than controls.

From the RACE reads, TCRdb called clonotypes with MiXCR, one entry per CDR3 protein. Here the sample spans 180,000 or so distinct CDR3 sequences, roughly 15% being singletons. This clonotype was counted only a few times. The target antigen is unknown. Trimming took 7 bases from V and 1 from J, leaving 4 bases between them. The CDR3 sequence is 12 residues long. Germline V CDR1 and CDR2: SGHAT, FQNNGV. Stated time point: patch test 1, 2 weeks after DPC sensitization. Described treatment: therapeutic diphenylcyclopropenone sensitization with weekly scalp DPC. Unfractionated whole blood yielded total RNA. This receptor was obtained from a woman aged 30 to 39 with alopecia areata. Some clones in this sample may be carry-over from other donors' samples. The sequencing used whole blood, collected in connection with sensitization to the hapten diphenylcyclopropenone (DPC). The V call is TRBV11-2, the J call TRBJ2-2, with D unclear. The CDR3 is CASIRNTGELFF. The CDR3 nucleotides are TGTGCCAGCATCAGGAACACCGGGGAGCTGTTTTTT.